This TCR beta chain was obtained from a study of blood T cell repertoires in COVID-19 (dated by TCRdb to between 2020 and 2021). In the study overall: Samples covering the acute and convalescent phases of COVID-19 were provided by collaborators in the United States, Italy and Spain. The material from the prospective study consisted of cDNA or gDNA derived from T cells, B-cell-depleted T cells, or PBMCs. Deeply sampled blood TCRbeta repertoires from subjects exposed to, actively infected with, or recovered from COVID-19 were included in the dataset. The repertoires were released in a freely available public database meant as a resource for research on the immune response to SARS-CoV-2. Samples were obtained from the ongoing ImmuneRACE study (first 160 participants) and from over 1,000 subjects provided by 6 global collaborators. Nearly every sample came with metadata listing a de-identified subject ID, COVID-19 status, age in years and sex. Where available, HLA class I and class II types were obtained from metadata supplied by the sample provider rather than from assay-based typing.

The CDR3 numbers 14 residues from cysteine through phenylalanine. The sequence is cut down to CDR3 DNA, 42 bases in frame from base 1. CDR1 and CDR2 are read off the germline V gene (reference sequence) as SEHNR and FQNEAQ. The collaborating institutions used their own protocols to collect whole blood in K2EDTA tubes. For TCRbeta analysis, collaborators shipped samples as frozen whole blood, isolated PBMCs, or DNA extracted from either of those sample types. This clone was found once. This clone's antigen is unknown. Sequence at one end of the junction differs from germline and may be a read error. Study-level results and caveats: Clinical and demographic metadata were provided uncurated, with the amount varying by source and participant.

TCRbeta CDR3 regions were amplified from genomic DNA using the immunoSEQ Assay, a bias-controlled multiplex PCR. The original methods were these. Nucleated cell counts per sample were estimated from amplification of reference gene primers within the assay. To quantify the absolute abundance of each unique TCRbeta CDR3 rearrangement, sequence reads were collapsed and filtered. For each sample, productive Simpson clonality was calculated by taking the square root of Simpson's diversity index across productive rearrangements. TCRdb mirrors the immuneACCESS table, restricted to in-frame sequences. Some clones are absent from its copies; in checked studies, under half trace to an unresolved V gene, and the reason for the others is unknown. The V and J calls and the clone size are those of that table, but D and trimming were determined from the DNA. The sample table shows some 120,000 clones, and 70% to 85% are seen once. Of the sample, 7.5% falls within the top ten clones.

The chain employs TRBV7-9 and TRBJ1-5, with 7 bases aligning to TRBD1. Sequenced input: peripheral blood. This TCR was sampled from a man aged 65 to 85 with active or convalescent COVID-19. The DNA sequence is as follows: TGTGCCAGCAGCTTAGATCGACAGGGAAGCGGCATGAATTTT. This translates into CASSLDRQGSGMNF.